The 17 T cell receptor beta chains given below trace back to one sample, sequenced in a study of blood T cells in healthy people across ages. The authors ran a second PCR of 7 to 11 cycles using a sample-barcoded 5' primer and a J-beta primer mix. Using its own MiXCR run on the 5' RACE reads, TCRdb lists one record per CDR3 protein. Here the sample spans around 400,000 distinct CDR3 sequences, 52% being singletons. Sequences were obtained from blood. These receptors all come from a man aged 55 to 70 in good health.

The chain uses TRBV3-1 and TRBJ1-1; possibly TRBD1 for D (6 bases). This CDR3 comprises 14 residues. Per the germline V gene, CDR1 is LGHDT and CDR2 is YNNKEL (reference sequence). With 7 bases removed from V and 1 base from J, the gap between germline ends came to 13 bases. The CDR3 sequence: CASIGGTRNTEAFF. CDR3 bases: TGTGCCAGCATCGGTGGGACACGGAACACTGAAGCTTTCTTT.

This clonotype has only a few counts. This chain uses TRBV20-1 with TRBJ1-5; no definite D call. The CDR3 is made up of 14 amino acids. CDR1 and CDR2 (germline): DFQATT, SNEGSKA (reference sequence). V lost 5 bases to trimming and J lost 3 bases, with 14 bases between them. This CDR3 reads CSASSDGSNQPQHF. In DNA form, the CDR3 reads TGCAGTGCTTCCTCAGACGGCTCCAATCAGCCCCAGCATTTT.

This clonotype was counted between two and nine times. The V call is TRBV29-1, the J call TRBJ1-2, with D perhaps matching TRBD1 (6 bases). The length of the CDR3 is 14 residues. V dropped 4 bases and J dropped 0 bases, with 12 bases sitting between them. The V gene's germline CDR1 is SQVTM and CDR2 ANQGSEA. In DNA form, the CDR3 reads TGCAGCGTTGTTCCACAGGGTTCTAACTATGGCTACACCTTC. Residues: CSVVPQGSNYGYTF.

This clonotype was recorded many times. The chain carries TRBV7-2 and TRBJ2-3; 7 positions agree with TRBD2. The trim removed 5 bases at V and 3 bases at J, leaving 14 bases unmatched. This CDR3 is built from 17 residues. The germline V gene has CDR1 SGHTA and CDR2 FQGNSA. The CDR3 DNA sequence: TGTGCCAGCAGCCCCCAGAGCGGGATAACCTCAACAGATACGCAGTATTTT. Translated, it gives CASSPQSGITSTDTQYF.

This clonotype has only a few counts. The rearrangement joins TRBV4-3 to TRBJ2-1; TRBD2 matches at 11 bases. The length of the CDR3 is 16 residues. Trimming removed 4 bases from V and 2 bases from J; junction bases left unmatched: 4. Germline loops: CDR1 LGHNA, CDR2 YSLEER. The CDR3 reads CASSPGTSGTYNEQFF. The CDR3 DNA follows: TGCGCCAGCAGCCCCGGGACTAGCGGTACCTACAATGAGCAGTTCTTC.

Many counts were recorded for this clonotype. The chain couples TRBV28 to TRBJ2-7; perhaps D is TRBD1 or TRBD2 (5 bases each). The length of the CDR3 is 15 residues. Trimming took 1 base from V and 4 from J, leaving 14 bases between them. Germline CDR1 reads MDHEN; CDR2 reads SYDVKM. CDR3 DNA sequence: TGTGCCAGCAGTTTATCGCAGGGAGTTGGGTACGAGCAGTACTTC. It specifies CASSLSQGVGYEQYF.

To note about this clonotype: A single base separates this from a much larger clone, so it may be a read error. The genes are TRBV6-2 or TRBV6-3 and TRBJ2-3, with 8 bases identical to TRBD2. CDR1 is MNHEY and CDR2 is SVGEGT in the germline V gene. The CDR3 is 14 residues long. CDR3 sequence: CASISGGFTGTQYF. As DNA, the CDR3 is TGTGCCAGCATAAGCGGGGGCTTCACAGGTACGCAGTATTTT.

This clonotype has at least ten counts. With a much larger clone just one base away, this may be a read error. The J gene is TRBJ2-5, the V gene TRBV18, with D uncertain. V lost 3 bases and J lost 11, with 19 bases in between. The CDR3 runs 14 residues. Germline loops: CDR1 KGHSH, CDR2 LQKENI. The CDR3 nucleotides read TGTGCCAGCTCACCGAACCCTATCCGTCATGAGCAGTACTTC. Translating gives CASSPNPIRHEQYF.

This clonotype has more than one count but fewer than ten. The genes are TRBV7-9 and TRBJ1-5, with D unclear. CDR1 SEHNR and CDR2 FQNEAQ come from the germline V gene (reference sequence). The CDR3 runs 12 residues. V lost 8 bases and J lost 6, with 11 bases in between. The CDR3 loop reads CASGISGQPQHF. In DNA form, the CDR3 reads TGTGCCAGCGGTATTTCTGGTCAGCCCCAGCATTTT.

The rearrangement links TRBV25-1 to TRBJ2-7; D gene ambiguous. Germline V lookup: CDR1 MGHDK, CDR2 SYGVNS. Between the trimmed V and J ends, which lost 0 bases and 0 bases, there was a span of 6 bases. CDR3 length: 14 amino acids. In nucleotides, the CDR3 is TGTGCCAGCAGTGAATATACCGGCTCCTACGAGCAGTACTTC. It yields the protein CASSEYTGSYEQYF.

The chain combines TRBV6-1 with TRBJ2-1, with D possibly being TRBD1 (5 bases). CDR1 is MNHNS, CDR2 SASEGT, per germline. The CDR3 spans 13 residues. The V and J ends lost 3 bases and 6 bases respectively, with 9 bases between them. As DNA, the CDR3 is TGTGCCAGCAGTGAGCAGGGCGGCAATGAGCAGTTCTTC. Translated, it gives CASSEQGGNEQFF.

A single count supports this clonotype. The chain has TRBV28 and TRBJ1-4, with D unclear. The CDR3 consists of 16 residues. The V gene's germline CDR1 is MDHEN and CDR2 SYDVKM. Trimming stripped 6 bases from V and 2 bases from J, with 16 bases between. CDR3 nucleotides: TGTGCCAGCAGGGAGCTTGTAATGACGACTAATGAAAAACTGTTTTTT. Translation gives CASRELVMTTNEKLFF.

This clonotype showed up many times. J is TRBJ1-2 and V is TRBV28; tentatively, D is TRBD1 (6 bases). The CDR3 has 14 amino acids. Germline CDR1 and CDR2: MDHEN and SYDVKM. Trimming took 5 bases from V and 2 from J, leaving 12 bases between them. CDR3 loop: CASSPQGTNYGYTF. The CDR3 DNA sequence: TGTGCCAGCAGTCCCCAGGGGACAAACTATGGCTACACCTTC.

This chain uses TRBV29-1 with TRBJ1-2, with a weak D call TRBD1 (6 bases). CDR1 SQVTM and CDR2 ANQGSEA come from the germline V gene. CDR3 length: 12 residues. V lost 5 bases and J 4 bases, leaving 11 bases between the germline ends. Written as DNA, the CDR3 is TGCAGCGTTAAGTCAGGGGCCTATGGCTACACCTTC. Translated, it gives CSVKSGAYGYTF.

In this sample, this clonotype turned up a few times. The CDR3, as DNA: TGCAGTGCTAGTCTTCCCACAGGGGGTTTTTACGAGCAGTACTTC. Translating gives CSASLPTGGFYEQYF. This rearrangement joins TRBV20-1 to TRBJ2-7; 8 bases align to TRBD1. Germline V lookup: CDR1 DFQATT, CDR2 SNEGSKA (reference sequence). The CDR3 is 15 residues long. Losses at the gene ends were 3 bases for V and 4 bases for J; bases not matched to a gene: 11.

The rearrangement links TRBV28 to TRBJ1-2; D not resolved. Germline values: CDR1 MDHEN, CDR2 SYDVKM. V gave up 7 bases and J gave up 0 bases, with 3 bases separating them. The CDR3 is made up of 11 amino acids. CDR3 in DNA: TGTGCCAGCATGGCTAACTATGGCTACACCTTC. This encodes CASMANYGYTF.

This chain links TRBV7-9 with TRBJ2-1; D not resolved. Between the trimmed V and J ends, which lost 3 bases and 2 bases, there was a span of 11 bases. The length of the CDR3 is 15 residues. The V gene's germline CDR1 is SEHNR and CDR2 FQNEAQ (reference sequence). The DNA of the CDR3 is TGTGCCAGCAGCTTTGACGCTGGGACCTACAATGAGCAGTTCTTC. Translation: CASSFDAGTYNEQFF.